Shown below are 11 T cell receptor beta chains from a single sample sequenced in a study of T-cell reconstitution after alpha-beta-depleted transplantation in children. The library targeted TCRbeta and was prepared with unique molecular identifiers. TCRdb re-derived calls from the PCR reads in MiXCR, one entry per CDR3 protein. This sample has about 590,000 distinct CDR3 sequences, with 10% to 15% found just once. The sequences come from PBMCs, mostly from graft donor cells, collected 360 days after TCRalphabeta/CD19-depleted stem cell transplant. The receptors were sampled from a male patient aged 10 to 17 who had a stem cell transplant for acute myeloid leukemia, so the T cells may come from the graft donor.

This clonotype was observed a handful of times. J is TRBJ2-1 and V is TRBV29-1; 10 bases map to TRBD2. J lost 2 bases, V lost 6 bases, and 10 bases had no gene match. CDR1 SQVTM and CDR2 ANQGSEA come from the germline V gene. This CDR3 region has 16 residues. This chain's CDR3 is CSVGLAVQLTYNEQFF. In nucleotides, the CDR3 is TGCAGCGTAGGACTAGCGGTTCAGCTAACCTACAATGAGCAGTTCTTC.

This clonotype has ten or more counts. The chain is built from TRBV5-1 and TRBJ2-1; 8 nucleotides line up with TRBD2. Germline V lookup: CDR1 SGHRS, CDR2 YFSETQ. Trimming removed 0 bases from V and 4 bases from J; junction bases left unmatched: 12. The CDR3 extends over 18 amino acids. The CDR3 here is CASSLEGSGALAYNEQFF. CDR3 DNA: TGCGCCAGCAGCTTGGAGGGTAGCGGGGCTTTGGCTTACAATGAGCAGTTCTTC.

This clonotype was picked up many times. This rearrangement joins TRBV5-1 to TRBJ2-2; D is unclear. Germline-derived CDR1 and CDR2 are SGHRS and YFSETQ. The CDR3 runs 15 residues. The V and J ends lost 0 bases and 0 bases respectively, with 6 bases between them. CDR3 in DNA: TGCGCCAGCAGCTTGGCTCTAGCGAACACCGGGGAGCTGTTTTTT. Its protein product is CASSLALANTGELFF.

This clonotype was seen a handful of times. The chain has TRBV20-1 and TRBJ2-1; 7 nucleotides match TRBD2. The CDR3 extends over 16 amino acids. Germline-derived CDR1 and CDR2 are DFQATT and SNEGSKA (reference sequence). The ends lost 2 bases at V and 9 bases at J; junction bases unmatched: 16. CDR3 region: CSARLLPPREKVEQFF. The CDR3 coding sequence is TGCAGTGCTAGACTCCTCCCTCCGCGGGAGAAGGTTGAGCAGTTCTTC.

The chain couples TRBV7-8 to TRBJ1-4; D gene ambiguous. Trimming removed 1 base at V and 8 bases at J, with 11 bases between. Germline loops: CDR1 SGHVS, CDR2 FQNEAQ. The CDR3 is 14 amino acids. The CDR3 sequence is CASSLGGSAEKLFF. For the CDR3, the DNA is TGTGCCAGCAGCTTAGGAGGGAGTGCAGAAAAACTGTTTTTT.

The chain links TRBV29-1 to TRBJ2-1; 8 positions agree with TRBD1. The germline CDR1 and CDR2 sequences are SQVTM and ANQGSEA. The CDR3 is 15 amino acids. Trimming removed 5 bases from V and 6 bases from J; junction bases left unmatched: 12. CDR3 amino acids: CSVLTPGQAPNEQFF. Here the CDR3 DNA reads TGCAGCGTTCTCACGCCGGGACAGGCACCCAATGAGCAGTTCTTC.

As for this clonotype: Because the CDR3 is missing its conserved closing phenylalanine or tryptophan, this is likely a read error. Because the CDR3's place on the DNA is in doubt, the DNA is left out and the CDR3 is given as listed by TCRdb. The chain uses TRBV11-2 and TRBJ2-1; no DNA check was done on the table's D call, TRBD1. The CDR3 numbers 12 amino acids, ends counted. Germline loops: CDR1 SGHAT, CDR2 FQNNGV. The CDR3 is CASSFVGTGPLM.

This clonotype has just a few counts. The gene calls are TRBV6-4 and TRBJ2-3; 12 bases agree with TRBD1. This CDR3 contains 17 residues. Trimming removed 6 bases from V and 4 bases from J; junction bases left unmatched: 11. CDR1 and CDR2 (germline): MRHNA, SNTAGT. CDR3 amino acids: CASSASRGTGGPDTQYF. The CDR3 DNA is TGTGCCAGCAGCGCTTCTCGCGGGACAGGGGGCCCAGATACGCAGTATTTT.

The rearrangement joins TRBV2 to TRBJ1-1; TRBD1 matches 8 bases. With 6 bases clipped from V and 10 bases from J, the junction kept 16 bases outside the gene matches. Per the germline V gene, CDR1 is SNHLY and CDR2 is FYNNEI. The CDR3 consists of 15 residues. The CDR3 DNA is TGTGCCAGCAGGACAGGGGACAACCTCCGCCAGGGAGCTTTCTTT. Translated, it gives CASRTGDNLRQGAFF.

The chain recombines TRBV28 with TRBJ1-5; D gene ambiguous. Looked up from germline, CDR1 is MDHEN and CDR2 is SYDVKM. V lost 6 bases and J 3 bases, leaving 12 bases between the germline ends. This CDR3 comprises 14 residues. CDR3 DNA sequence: TGTGCCAGCAGCCCTGCCGACACCAATCAGCCCCAGCATTTT. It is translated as CASSPADTNQPQHF.

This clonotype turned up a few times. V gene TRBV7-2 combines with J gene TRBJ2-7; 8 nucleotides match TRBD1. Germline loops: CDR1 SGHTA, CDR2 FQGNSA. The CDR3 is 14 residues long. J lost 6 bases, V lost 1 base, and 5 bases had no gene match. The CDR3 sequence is CASSLGTGNSEQYF. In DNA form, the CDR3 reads TGTGCCAGCAGCTTAGGGACAGGGAATTCCGAGCAGTACTTC.